These 28 T cell receptor beta chains were all obtained from the same sample, sequenced in a study of beta chain features in type 1 diabetes. Notes on the study in general: All four CD4+ subsets of Type 1 diabetes patients contained TCRB CDR3s that were moderately but significantly shorter.

Since all of the isolated RNA was reverse transcribed, expressed TCRB transcripts were what got sequenced. Assay: immunoSEQ multiplex PCR; the TCRdb copy retains only in-frame clones and omits some. This sample has around 250,000 clones, with roughly 22% found just once. No antigens are known for them. Material for sequencing was naive CD4+ T cells from blood. The source of these receptors is a woman in her thirties or forties with type 1 diabetes.

This chain links TRBV7-3 with TRBJ1-1; no clear D gene. Germline CDR1 SGHTA, CDR2 FQGTGA. The CDR3 length is 12 residues. V was pared by 1 base and J by 7 bases, with 7 bases between. For the CDR3, the DNA is TGTGCCAGCAGCTTAATCAAGCGTGAAGCTTTCTTT. This translates into CASSLIKREAFF. Filled out from reference TRBV7-3 and TRBJ1-1, the complete variable domain reads GAGVSQTPSNKVTEKGKYVELRCDPISGHTALYWYRQSLGQGPEFLIYFQGTGAADDSGLPNDRFFAVRPEGSVSTLKIQRTERGDSAVYLCASSLIKREAFFGQGTRLTVV.

The chain joins TRBV13 to TRBJ1-4, with 7 nucleotides matching TRBD1. This CDR3 contains 14 residues. Germline trimming cut 4 bases from V and 5 bases from J; bases unmatched to any gene: 4. Looked up from germline, CDR1 is PRHDT and CDR2 is FYEKMQ (reference sequence). Written as DNA, the CDR3 is TGTGCCAGCAGCTCGGACAGGTCGAATGAAAAACTGTTTTTT. It codes for CASSSDRSNEKLFF.

This clone was found a few times. This chain connects TRBV4-1 to TRBJ2-3; TRBD2 matches at 9 bases. This CDR3 comprises 17 residues. V lost 1 base and J lost 0; bases outside the gene matches: 5. Germline V lookup: CDR1 MGHRA, CDR2 YSYEKL. The CDR3 coding sequence is TGCGCCAGCAGCCAAGGGGTTCTAGCGGGGAGCACAGATACGCAGTATTTT. This sequence encodes CASSQGVLAGSTDTQYF.

The CDR3 DNA is TGTGCCAGCAGCTTAGCAGCAGAGACCCAGTACTTC. Amino acid sequence: CASSLAAETQYF. This chain connects TRBV7-9 to TRBJ2-5; D is unclear. The germline CDR1 and CDR2 sequences are SEHNR and FQNEAQ (reference sequence). Trimming took 0 bases from V and 4 from J, leaving 3 bases between them. The CDR3 totals 12 residues.

The genes are TRBV7-9 and TRBJ2-4, with 7 bases identical to TRBD1. The germline V gene encodes CDR1 SEHNR and CDR2 FQNEAQ (reference sequence). Unmatched junction bases numbered 11, after V lost 5 bases and J lost 1 base. This CDR3 comprises 17 residues. CDR3 bases: TGTGCCAGCAGCATCTTGACAGGGCAAATGGCCAAAAACATTCAGTACTTC. This sequence encodes CASSILTGQMAKNIQYF.

This chain joins TRBV5-4 and TRBJ2-1; 10 bases line up with TRBD2. CDR1 and CDR2 from the germline V gene are SGHNT and YYREEE (reference sequence). The V gene end was trimmed by 0 bases and the J gene end by 7 bases; junction bases not matched to a gene: 7. The CDR3 is made up of 16 amino acids. The CDR3 spells CASSLDSLAGENEQFF. The DNA of the CDR3 is TGTGCCAGCAGCTTGGACAGCCTAGCGGGGGAGAATGAGCAGTTCTTC.

This chain links TRBV7-2 with TRBJ1-6, with 9 bases lining up with TRBD1. Trimming cost V 4 bases and J 9 bases; bases outside gene matches: 7. The CDR3 extends over 15 amino acids. CDR1 is SGHTA and CDR2 is FQGNSA in the germline V gene. The chain's CDR3 is CASSSLGQGISPLHF. CDR3 sequence (DNA): TGTGCCAGCAGCTCCCTCGGACAGGGGATTTCACCCCTCCACTTT.

This clone is a singleton in its sample. This chain joins TRBV28 and TRBJ1-1; the D is unclear. The CDR3 is 13 residues long. Germline CDR1 MDHEN, CDR2 SYDVKM. Trimming stripped 7 bases from V and 2 bases from J, with 11 bases between. CDR3 DNA sequence: TGTGCCAGCATCGAGGGAGGTAACACTGAAGCTTTCTTT. Translated, it gives CASIEGGNTEAFF.

The genes are TRBV29-1 and TRBJ2-7; 8 nucleotides align to TRBD1. CDR1 SQVTM and CDR2 ANQGSEA come from the germline V gene. The CDR3 has 13 amino acids. V lost 6 bases and J lost 7; bases outside the gene matches: 11. CDR3 loop: CSVQGQAPREQYF. DNA for the CDR3: TGCAGCGTCCAGGGACAGGCCCCGAGGGAGCAGTACTTC.

This clone was seen a handful of times. CDR3 amino acids: CASSLALVAKNIQYF. DNA of the CDR3: TGTGCCAGCAGCTTGGCACTAGTAGCCAAAAACATTCAGTACTTC. This chain connects TRBV7-2 to TRBJ2-4, with a tentative D call TRBD2 (5 bases). The CDR3 length is 15 residues. V was cut by 3 bases and J by 0 bases, with 9 bases left in between. Germline V lookup: CDR1 SGHTA, CDR2 FQGNSA.

The rearrangement uses TRBV4-3 and TRBJ1-1; D ambiguous. CDR3 size: 14 residues. CDR1 LGHNA and CDR2 YSLEER come from the germline V gene. V lost 3 bases and J 5 bases, leaving 13 bases between the germline ends. The CDR3 here is CASSHLTRETEAFF. CDR3 DNA: TGCGCCAGCAGCCATCTGACCCGGGAGACTGAAGCTTTCTTT.

This chain uses TRBV4-3 with TRBJ2-2; the match to TRBD2 covers 13 bases. The CDR3 spans 19 residues. With 4 bases clipped from V and 8 bases from J, the junction kept 16 bases outside the gene matches. CDR1 and CDR2 (germline): LGHNA, YSLEER. The CDR3: CASSRLLLGLAGRSGELFF. As DNA, the CDR3 is TGCGCCAGCAGCCGCTTACTACTGGGACTAGCGGGAAGGTCGGGGGAGCTGTTTTTT.

This clone was detected only a few times. V usage is TRBV7-6 and J usage is TRBJ2-3, with D unresolved. CDR3 length equals 12 residues. Germline loops: CDR1 SGHVS, CDR2 FNYEAQ. V dropped 6 bases and J dropped 4 bases, with 8 bases sitting between them. The CDR3 reads CASSRQSDTQYF. The CDR3 nucleotides are TGTGCCAGCAGTAGACAATCAGATACGCAGTATTTT.

The chain is built from TRBV4-3 and TRBJ2-5; maybe TRBD2 (5 bases). Germline loops: CDR1 LGHNA, CDR2 YSLEER. The CDR3 is made up of 14 amino acids. V lost 4 bases, J lost 0 bases, and 9 bases lay in between. This CDR3 is CASSRAVYQETQYF. DNA for the CDR3: TGCGCCAGCAGCCGAGCGGTTTACCAAGAGACCCAGTACTTC.

This clone was picked up a small number of times. The V call is TRBV5-4, the J call TRBJ2-1; 8 bases line up with TRBD2. Germline CDR1 reads SGHNT; CDR2 reads YYREEE (reference sequence). The CDR3 has 17 amino acids. The V segment lost 0 bases and the J segment 0 bases; nucleotides outside the gene matches: 5. The CDR3 DNA sequence: TGTGCCAGCAGCTTGGACGGGGCGGGAGGCTCCTACAATGAGCAGTTCTTC. Translation: CASSLDGAGGSYNEQFF.

This chain connects TRBV7-9 to TRBJ1-1; maybe TRBD1 (5 bases). Trimming pared 5 bases from V and 11 bases from J, leaving 15 bases between. The CDR3 has 12 amino acids. The germline gives CDR1 SEHNR, CDR2 FQNEAQ (reference sequence). CDR3 DNA sequence: TGTGCCAGCAGCCCACAGGACACTGGGGCTTTCTTT. This sequence encodes CASSPQDTGAFF. The complete variable domain, with remaining parts taken from reference TRBV7-9 and TRBJ1-1, reads DTGVSQNPRHKITKRGQNVTFRCDPISEHNRLYWYRQTLGQGPEFLTYFQNEAQLEKSRLLSDRFSAERPKGSFSTLEIQRTEQGDSAMYLCASSPQDTGAFFGQGTRLTVV.

This clone appeared once. The rearrangement uses TRBV9 and TRBJ2-3; weak D call: TRBD2 (6 bases). V was pared by 3 bases and J by 4 bases, with 9 bases between. CDR3 length: 13 residues. Germline CDR1 and CDR2: SGDLS and YYNGEE. The CDR3 coding sequence is TGTGCCAGCAGCGCTACGGGGGCAGATACGCAGTATTTT. Translation gives CASSATGADTQYF.

This clone has more than one count but fewer than ten. The V gene is TRBV23-1, the J gene TRBJ1-6; TRBD1 agrees at 8 bases. TRBV23-1 is given ORF status, its function remaining uncertain. V gave up 0 bases and J gave up 6 bases; unmatched junction bases: 1. This CDR3 has 15 residues. CDR3 residues: CASSQSDRANSPLHF. As DNA, the CDR3 is TGCGCCAGCAGTCAATCGGACAGGGCTAATTCACCCCTCCACTTT.

This clone has just a few counts. The chain is built from TRBV19 and TRBJ2-7, with TRBD2 matching 7 bases. The V and J ends lost 5 bases and 3 bases, in that order; junction bases with no gene match: 10. The length of the CDR3 is 15 residues. CDR1 LNHDA and CDR2 SQIVND come from the germline V gene (reference sequence). CDR3 nucleotide sequence: TGTGCCAGTAGTCATTCCGCGGGAGCAGACTACGAGCAGTACTTC. Protein: CASSHSAGADYEQYF.

J is TRBJ1-6 and V is TRBV6-5; D possibly corresponds to TRBD1 (5 bases). Germline values: CDR1 MNHEY, CDR2 SVGAGI. The CDR3 is 15 residues long. V was trimmed by 6 bases and J by 0 bases, leaving 9 bases between them. This chain's CDR3 is CASSFDSSYNSPLHF. In nucleotides, the CDR3 is TGTGCCAGCAGCTTCGACAGCTCCTATAATTCACCCCTCCACTTT.

A few counts support this clone. The rearrangement uses TRBV7-2 and TRBJ2-3, with 8 nucleotides matching TRBD2. The length of the CDR3 is 15 residues. V was pared by 3 bases and J by 4 bases, with 6 bases of the junction left unmatched. Germline assignment: CDR1 SGHTA and CDR2 FQGNSA. CDR3 sequence reads: CASSFEAGAPDTQYF. The CDR3 DNA reads TGTGCCAGCAGCTTTGAAGCGGGAGCCCCAGATACGCAGTATTTT.

The genes are TRBV28 and TRBJ1-2; a possible D gene is TRBD1 (5 bases). This CDR3 has 14 amino acids. Germline lookup yields CDR1 MDHEN and CDR2 SYDVKM. V lost 5 bases and J 3 bases, leaving 13 bases between the germline ends. CDR3 loop: CASSPAGHDYGYTF. The DNA of the CDR3 is TGTGCCAGCAGTCCTGCGGGGCACGACTATGGCTACACCTTC.

This sequence joins TRBV9 and TRBJ2-3; D might be TRBD1 (8 bases). This CDR3 has 20 residues. Between the trimmed V and J ends, which lost 1 base and 5 bases, there was a span of 29 bases. Germline lookup yields CDR1 SGDLS and CDR2 YYNGEE. The CDR3 DNA reads as TGTGCCAGCAGCGTAACGGTCTACCCACAGGGGGGGAGCTCGGAAGATACGCAGTATTTT. Translated, it gives CASSVTVYPQGGSSEDTQYF.

The rearrangement uses TRBV29-1 and TRBJ2-7; perhaps TRBD1 as D (6 bases). V lost 4 bases to trimming and J lost 0 bases, with 10 bases between them. Germline-derived CDR1 and CDR2 are SQVTM and ANQGSEA. The CDR3 is made up of 13 amino acids. CDR3 DNA sequence: TGCAGCGTTGGGGACATTGGCTCCTACGAGCAGTACTTC. Translated: CSVGDIGSYEQYF.

The chain couples TRBV9 to TRBJ1-2, with TRBD1 as a possible D gene (6 bases). Germline V CDR1 and CDR2: SGDLS, YYNGEE. The CDR3 runs to 15 residues. The ends were cut back, 0 bases at V and 6 bases at J, with 15 bases in the middle. The CDR3 loop reads CASSVDLAGADGYTF. In nucleotides, the CDR3 is TGTGCCAGCAGCGTAGACCTGGCAGGGGCGGATGGCTACACCTTC.

This clone has more than one count but fewer than ten. This chain connects TRBV14 to TRBJ2-1; D possibly corresponds to TRBD2 (5 bases). CDR1 is SGHDN and CDR2 is FVKESK in the germline V gene. The CDR3 is made up of 13 amino acids. Between the trimmed V and J ends, which lost 4 bases and 9 bases, there was a span of 13 bases. In DNA, the CDR3 is TGTGCCAGCAGCCCCCCGGGGTCAGGTGAGCAGTTCTTC. The encoded protein is CASSPPGSGEQFF.

The chain is built from TRBV25-1 and TRBJ2-1; weak D call: TRBD2 (6 bases). The CDR3 is made up of 17 amino acids. The V and J ends lost 4 bases and 2 bases respectively, with 18 bases between them. Germline loops: CDR1 MGHDK, CDR2 SYGVNS. CDR3 in amino acids: CASSGATGTPPYNEQFF. DNA of the CDR3: TGTGCCAGCAGTGGAGCTACCGGGACTCCCCCCTACAATGAGCAGTTCTTC. The variable domain in full, completed from reference TRBV25-1 and TRBJ2-1, reads EADIYQTPRYLVIGTGKKITLECSQTMGHDKMYWYQQDPGMELHLIHYSYGVNSTEKGDLSSESTVSRIRTEHFPLTLESARPSHTSQYLCASSGATGTPPYNEQFFGPGTRLTVL.

V and J are TRBV28 and TRBJ1-1, with 8 bases matching TRBD1. Germline CDR1 reads MDHEN; CDR2 reads SYDVKM. This CDR3 contains 16 residues. Trimming at V came to 5 bases and at J to 1 base, leaving 9 bases not matched to a gene. This chain's CDR3 is CASSPEQGVWNTEAFF. In DNA form, the CDR3 reads TGTGCCAGCAGTCCCGAACAGGGGGTTTGGAACACTGAAGCTTTCTTT.